The subject of this entry is one TCR beta chain. This sample was included in a study of blood T cell repertoires in COVID-19. Study information: In each case, the material was cDNA or gDNA derived from T cells, B-cell-depleted T cells, or PBMCs.

Generated by immunoSEQ multiplex PCR, the TCRdb table keeps only in-frame clones and is missing some. Of roughly 290,000 clones listed, around 87% are singletons. CDR3 size: 13 residues. V lost 7 bases to trimming and J lost 2 bases, with 10 bases between them. Germline-derived CDR1 and CDR2 are MNHEY and SVGAGI. Participants came from about two dozen US areas, aged about 18 to 89 years. This TCR came from a woman aged 18-30 years with acute COVID-19. Sequenced sample: PBMCs or T cells enriched from blood (not recorded which). The chain is built from TRBV6-5 and TRBJ2-3; D is unresolved. The CDR3 protein is CASKQQITDTQYF. In nucleotides, the CDR3 is TGTGCCAGCAAACAGCAGATCACAGATACGCAGTATTTT.